This paragraph reports one T cell receptor (beta chain). Its antigen is still unknown. The source of the sample is a study of cytomegalovirus exposure and HLA in healthy donors. Study outcomes and limitations: For most TCR sequences rarity was the rule, although some public TCRs occurred in many donors. Because they were indistinguishable, some V segments, including TRBV6-2 and TRBV6-3, were excluded.

The germline V gene has CDR1 MNHEY and CDR2 SVGAGI. V gave up 3 bases and J gave up 7 bases, with 10 bases separating them. The CDR3 contains 13 residues. The PCR used 60 Vbeta and 13 Jbeta primers. TCRdb's copy holds only in-frame clones and misses some; the assay was immunoSEQ multiplex PCR. The sample lists some 140,000 clones; around 73% were seen once. J is TRBJ1-5 and V is TRBV6-5; the D gene is possibly TRBD1 (6 bases). The sample consisted of PBMCs. This clonotype originated in a woman in her thirties or forties in good health and CMV-seronegative. The CDR3 nucleotides are TGTGCCAGCAGTTATAGCAGGGGACAGCCCCAGCATTTT. Translation: CASSYSRGQPQHF.